This is a list of T cell receptor beta chains from one sample in a study of OX40 agonist ivuxolimab in advanced cancers. Sequencing was performed with immunoSEQ multiplex PCR; in TCRdb, only in-frame clones are kept and a portion is missing. The sample holds about 53,000 clones, roughly 87% seen once. Here the sequenced sample was CD4+ or CD8+ T cells sorted from blood, taken in a trial of the OX40 agonist ivuxolimab. Receptors originate from an adult with an advanced solid tumor such as melanoma, head and neck, liver or kidney cancer. Each CDR3 is given with its conserved first and last residue. The order of the fields is J gene, D gene, V gene, CDR3 protein. D genes are given only for firm matches.

J gene: TRBJ2-7
D gene: TRBD2
V gene: TRBV29-1
CDR3 protein: CSVGTSGRAGYEQYF

J gene: TRBJ1-1
D gene: .
V gene: TRBV27
CDR3 protein: CASSFQNTEAFF

J gene: TRBJ2-7
D gene: TRBD2
V gene: TRBV7-6
CDR3 protein: CASSLRTSGNAEQYF

J gene: TRBJ2-5
D gene: .
V gene: TRBV7-6
CDR3 protein: CASSLAERRETQYF

J gene: TRBJ1-2
D gene: TRBD1
V gene: TRBV19
CDR3 protein: CASSILGGWGYTF

J gene: TRBJ2-1
D gene: TRBD2
V gene: TRBV29-1
CDR3 protein: CSVPPSGESYEQFF

J gene: TRBJ2-2
D gene: .
V gene: TRBV7-9
CDR3 protein: CASSWDRTNTGELFF

J gene: TRBJ2-2
D gene: .
V gene: TRBV4-3
CDR3 protein: CASSHNSPNTGELFF

J gene: TRBJ1-5
D gene: .
V gene: TRBV9
CDR3 protein: CASSVGVQANQPQHF

J gene: TRBJ2-1
D gene: TRBD2
V gene: TRBV27
CDR3 protein: CASMGGNGPGGNEQFF

J gene: TRBJ2-7
D gene: .
V gene: TRBV6-6
CDR3 protein: CASSYETGLNYEQYF

J gene: TRBJ1-1
D gene: .
V gene: TRBV4-1
CDR3 protein: CASSQGWGGNTEAFF

J gene: TRBJ1-4
D gene: .
V gene: TRBV2
CDR3 protein: CASSGWGTHLTLFF

J gene: TRBJ2-1
D gene: TRBD2
V gene: TRBV4-1
CDR3 protein: CASSQGGLAEEQFF

J gene: TRBJ2-1
D gene: .
V gene: TRBV28
CDR3 protein: CASSFPLGGYNEQFF

J gene: TRBJ2-3
D gene: .
V gene: TRBV6-5
CDR3 protein: CASSWIDSSTDTQYF

J gene: TRBJ1-1
D gene: TRBD1
V gene: TRBV10-3
CDR3 protein: CAISETSQGRNTEAFF

J gene: TRBJ1-4
D gene: .
V gene: TRBV2
CDR3 protein: CASSEAPPGTNEKLFF

J gene: TRBJ2-3
D gene: TRBD2
V gene: TRBV4-1
CDR3 protein: CASSQGLAIADTQYF

J gene: TRBJ2-5
D gene: TRBD1
V gene: TRBV11-2
CDR3 protein: CASSLDLAGGETQYF

J gene: TRBJ1-2
D gene: .
V gene: TRBV6-6
CDR3 protein: CASSLPDRYYGYTF

J gene: TRBJ2-7
D gene: TRBD2
V gene: TRBV7-8
CDR3 protein: CASTATLAEPYEQYF

J gene: TRBJ2-3
D gene: .
V gene: TRBV11-3
CDR3 protein: CASSADYTDTQYF

J gene: TRBJ2-7
D gene: TRBD2
V gene: TRBV7-9
CDR3 protein: CASSSQDRLAGEIYEQYF

J gene: TRBJ2-3
D gene: .
V gene: TRBV19
CDR3 protein: CAIRNRASDTQYF

J gene: TRBJ2-1
D gene: TRBD1
V gene: TRBV7-9
CDR3 protein: CASSSSGTGINEQFF

J gene: TRBJ1-1
D gene: .
V gene: TRBV11-2
CDR3 protein: CASSLEGSANTEAFF

J gene: TRBJ2-2
D gene: .
V gene: TRBV19
CDR3 protein: CASRVLFAANTGELFF

J gene: TRBJ2-3
D gene: .
V gene: TRBV10-1
CDR3 protein: CASSLRDPSTDTQYF

J gene: TRBJ1-2
D gene: TRBD1
V gene: TRBV27
CDR3 protein: CASNGGDRGGYTF

J gene: TRBJ2-7
D gene: .
V gene: TRBV9
CDR3 protein: CASSYNPSTPNSYEQYF

J gene: TRBJ2-3
D gene: .
V gene: TRBV30
CDR3 protein: CAWSYSGYHTGTDTQYF

J gene: TRBJ2-1
D gene: TRBD2
V gene: TRBV7-6
CDR3 protein: CASSTRLAGYAYNEQFF

J gene: TRBJ1-2
D gene: TRBD1
V gene: TRBV9
CDR3 protein: CASSVGGGSYGYTF

J gene: TRBJ2-7
D gene: TRBD1
V gene: TRBV27
CDR3 protein: CASSLSGTASYEQYF

J gene: TRBJ1-2
D gene: TRBD1
V gene: TRBV7-9
CDR3 protein: CASSTNRGPNYGYTF

J gene: TRBJ2-7
D gene: .
V gene: TRBV28
CDR3 protein: CASSIKPVLPYEQYF

J gene: TRBJ1-5
D gene: .
V gene: TRBV7-9
CDR3 protein: CASSLGQTQHF

J gene: TRBJ1-4
D gene: TRBD1
V gene: TRBV28
CDR3 protein: CASSLTGTGGVNEKLFF

J gene: TRBJ1-4
D gene: .
V gene: TRBV19
CDR3 protein: CASSHVDRMVEKLFF

J gene: TRBJ2-2
D gene: .
V gene: TRBV29-1
CDR3 protein: CSVERDGWNTGELFF

J gene: TRBJ2-2
D gene: TRBD1
V gene: TRBV4-1
CDR3 protein: CASSLAGTGGAGYGELFF

J gene: TRBJ2-2
D gene: .
V gene: TRBV27
CDR3 protein: CASSQYNTGELFF

J gene: TRBJ1-2
D gene: .
V gene: TRBV4-1
CDR3 protein: CASSQEVYRERKFGYTF

J gene: TRBJ1-4
D gene: .
V gene: TRBV4-1
CDR3 protein: CASSQGDSTNEKLFF

J gene: TRBJ2-1
D gene: TRBD2
V gene: TRBV29-1
CDR3 protein: CSGVGLAGVQSSYNEQFF

J gene: TRBJ1-1
D gene: .
V gene: TRBV30
CDR3 protein: CAWSVLWGTEAFF

J gene: TRBJ2-7
D gene: .
V gene: TRBV7-9
CDR3 protein: CASSLGTNLEQYF

J gene: TRBJ1-2
D gene: TRBD1
V gene: TRBV28
CDR3 protein: CASSSGQGYYGYTF

J gene: TRBJ2-1
D gene: TRBD2
V gene: TRBV4-1
CDR3 protein: CASSHPPSGTSNEQFF

J gene: TRBJ2-1
D gene: TRBD2
V gene: TRBV10-2
CDR3 protein: CASFAPGGLLDEQFF

J gene: TRBJ1-1
D gene: .
V gene: TRBV2
CDR3 protein: CATSQGTEAFF

J gene: TRBJ2-2
D gene: .
V gene: TRBV29-1
CDR3 protein: CSVPGPNTGELFF

J gene: TRBJ2-1
D gene: .
V gene: TRBV7-3
CDR3 protein: CASSLVGGGYNEQFF

J gene: TRBJ2-1
D gene: .
V gene: TRBV10-3
CDR3 protein: CAISESEGTPYNEQFF

J gene: TRBJ2-1
D gene: .
V gene: TRBV4-1
CDR3 protein: CASSQELSSDEQFF

J gene: TRBJ2-7
D gene: TRBD1
V gene: TRBV4-3
CDR3 protein: CASSPSTSGTETYEQYF

J gene: TRBJ1-5
D gene: .
V gene: TRBV15
CDR3 protein: CATSRDGGSNQPQHF

J gene: TRBJ2-1
D gene: .
V gene: TRBV4-1
CDR3 protein: CASSQGGIEQFF

J gene: TRBJ1-1
D gene: .
V gene: TRBV5-1
CDR3 protein: CASSLGGLEAFF